Shown below are 10 T cell receptor beta chains from a single sample sequenced in a study of cytomegalovirus exposure and HLA in healthy donors. Amplification used 60 Vbeta primers and 13 Jbeta primers. Only in-frame clones appear in the TCRdb table, and some are missing; sequencing was by immunoSEQ multiplex PCR. The table includes 310,000 or so clones, roughly 89% detected once. The specimen was PBMCs. These receptors were taken from a woman aged 18-29 years in good health and CMV-seronegative.

The chain has TRBV7-9 and TRBJ2-5; the D gene is possibly TRBD1 (5 bases). The end of the DNA aligns better with TRBJ2-7, so the J call may be wrong. This CDR3 is built from 13 residues. Germline CDR1 reads SEHNR; CDR2 reads FQNEAQ (reference sequence). The CDR3 sequence: CASSPDSSYEQYF. CDR3 coding DNA: TGTGCCAGCAGCCCAGACAGCTCCTACGAGCAGTACTTC.

The V gene is TRBV27, the J gene TRBJ2-7; TRBD1 might be the D (5 bases). CDR3 length: 13 residues. Germline V gene data show CDR1 as MNHEY and CDR2 as SMNVEV (reference sequence). Trimming removed 4 bases from V and 5 bases from J, with 12 bases in between. The CDR3, as DNA: TGTGCCAGCAGTTCGGCAGGGTCGGACGAGCAGTACTTC. It is translated as CASSSAGSDEQYF.

The table lists this clone with a count of one. The CDR3 DNA reads as TGTGCCTGGAGTGTACGTACAGTCTCTGGAAACACCATATATTTT. The encoded protein is CAWSVRTVSGNTIYF. This chain uses TRBV30 with TRBJ1-3, with D unclear. The germline V and J ends were trimmed by 0 bases and 0 bases, with 9 bases remaining between them. There are 15 residues in the CDR3. Germline CDR1 is GTSNPN and CDR2 is SVGIG (reference sequence).

The chain has TRBV6-1 and TRBJ1-1, with a possible D match to TRBD1 (6 bases). Between the trimmed V and J ends, which lost 5 bases and 8 bases, there was a span of 15 bases. This CDR3 is 13 amino acids long. From germline, CDR1 is MNHNS and CDR2 SASEGT. The CDR3 is CASSNLGGQEAFF. CDR3 bases: TGTGCCAGCAGTAACCTCGGGGGGCAGGAAGCTTTCTTT.

This clone was seen once. Other DNA sequences in the sample encode the same CDR3. The chain is built from TRBV27 and TRBJ2-7, with D tentatively TRBD1 (6 bases). The V gene's germline CDR1 is MNHEY and CDR2 SMNVEV (reference sequence). Between the trimmed V and J ends, which lost 1 base and 5 bases, there was a span of 12 bases. The CDR3 runs 14 residues. The CDR3 region is CASSLWPSGDEQYF. CDR3 sequence (DNA): TGTGCCAGCAGTTTATGGCCCTCAGGGGACGAGCAGTACTTC.

The chain combines TRBV6-6 with TRBJ2-7; no clear D gene. Germline loops: CDR1 MNHNY, CDR2 SVGAGI (reference sequence). This CDR3 is built from 11 residues. Trimming removed 2 bases at V and 6 bases at J, with 5 bases between. CDR3 coding DNA: TGTGCCAGCAGTTACGGCTCCGAGCAGTACTTC. Translation gives CASSYGSEQYF.

The V gene is TRBV18, the J gene TRBJ2-7; 7 bases are a match to TRBD2. The germline CDR1 and CDR2 sequences are KGHSH and LQKENI. Germline trimming cut 1 base from V and 3 bases from J; bases unmatched to any gene: 9. This CDR3 contains 16 residues. The CDR3 loop is CASSPLPRGSFYEQYF. The CDR3 nucleotides are TGTGCCAGCTCACCACTTCCCCGCGGGAGCTTCTACGAGCAGTACTTC. The whole variable domain, filled in from reference TRBV18 and TRBJ2-7, reads NAGVMQNPRHLVRRRGQEARLRCSPMKGHSHVYWYRQLPEEGLKFMVYLQKENIIDESGMPKERFSAEFPKEGPSILRIQQVVRGDSAAYFCASSPLPRGSFYEQYFGPGTRLTVT.

The gene calls are TRBV9 and TRBJ2-3; D is possibly TRBD1 (5 bases). CDR3 size: 14 residues. Trimming pared 1 base from V and 3 bases from J, leaving 9 bases between. Germline V CDR1 and CDR2: SGDLS, YYNGEE. CDR3 nucleotide sequence: TGTGCCAGCAGCGTATCAGGGTGGACAGATACGCAGTATTTT. Translating it yields CASSVSGWTDTQYF.

V and J are TRBV11-1 and TRBJ2-3; weak D call: TRBD2 (6 bases). The V gene's germline CDR1 is SGHAT and CDR2 FQDESV (reference sequence). V was shortened by 1 base and J by 0 bases, with 8 bases between the two germline ends. This CDR3 has 15 residues. The CDR3 reads CASSLGGGSTDTQYF. In DNA form, the CDR3 reads TGTGCCAGCAGCTTAGGGGGAGGTAGCACAGATACGCAGTATTTT. The entire variable domain, with the rest obtained from reference TRBV11-1 and TRBJ2-3, is as follows: EAEVAQSPRYKITEKSQAVAFWCDPISGHATLYWYRQILGQGPELLVQFQDESVVDDSQLPKDRFSAERLKGVDSTLKIQPAELGDSAMYLCASSLGGGSTDTQYFGPGTRLTVL.

The chain is built from TRBV9 and TRBJ2-1, with 14 bases lining up with TRBD2. Germline CDR1 reads SGDLS; CDR2 reads YYNGEE. CDR3 size: 18 residues. V lost 4 bases and J lost 0; bases outside the gene matches: 6. CDR3 bases: TGTGCCAGCAGCCTAGGGACTAGCGGGGGCCGCTCCTACAATGAGCAGTTCTTC. Translating it yields CASSLGTSGGRSYNEQFF.